This section outlines one T cell receptor (beta chain) sequence together with its context. This specimen belongs to a study of blood T cell repertoires in COVID-19. Background on the study: Collection of acute and convalescent COVID-19 samples took place in the United States, Italy and Spain. Sources were T cells, B-cell-depleted T cells, or PBMCs; the material itself was cDNA or gDNA.

The Seattle patients joined while their infection was active and were tracked longitudinally afterward. Under the authors' procedure: Estimated nucleated cell counts came from reference gene primer amplification. Produced via immunoSEQ multiplex PCR; TCRdb's table is partial and in-frame only. V and J calls and clone size follow that table, whereas D and trimming were derived from the DNA. The sample contains about 260,000 clones, 91% of which appear only once. The V end was cut by 1 base, the J end by 7 bases, with 7 bases between. CDR1 is DFQATT, CDR2 SNEGSKA, per germline (reference sequence). The CDR3 is 11 amino acids.

Source material: peripheral blood. The TCR was taken from a person under 35 with COVID-19, enrolled during active disease. The chain employs TRBV20-1 and TRBJ1-1; no firm D call. The CDR3 loop is CSARGAFEAFF. The CDR3 nucleotides are TGCAGTGCTAGAGGGGCCTTTGAAGCTTTCTTT.